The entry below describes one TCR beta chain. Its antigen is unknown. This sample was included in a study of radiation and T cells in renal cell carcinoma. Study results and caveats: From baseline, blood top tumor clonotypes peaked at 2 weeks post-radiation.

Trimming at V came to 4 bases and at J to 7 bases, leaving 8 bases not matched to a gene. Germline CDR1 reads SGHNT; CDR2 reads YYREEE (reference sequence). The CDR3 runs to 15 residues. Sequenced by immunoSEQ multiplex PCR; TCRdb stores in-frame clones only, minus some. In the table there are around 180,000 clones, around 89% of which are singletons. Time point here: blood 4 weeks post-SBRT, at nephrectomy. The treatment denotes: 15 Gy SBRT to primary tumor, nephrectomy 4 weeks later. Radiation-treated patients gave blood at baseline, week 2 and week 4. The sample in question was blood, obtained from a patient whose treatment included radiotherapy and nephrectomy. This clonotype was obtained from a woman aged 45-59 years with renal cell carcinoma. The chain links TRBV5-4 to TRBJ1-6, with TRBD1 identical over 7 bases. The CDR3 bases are TGTGCCAGCAGCCAGCGACAGGGTATGAATTCACCCCTCCACTTT. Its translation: CASSQRQGMNSPLHF. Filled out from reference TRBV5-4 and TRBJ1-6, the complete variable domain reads ETGVTQSPTHLIKTRGQQVTLRCSSQSGHNTVSWYQQALGQGPQFIFQYYREEENGRGNFPPRFSGLQFPNYSSELNVNALELDDSALYLCASSQRQGMNSPLHFGNGTRLTVT.